Listed here are 15 T cell receptor beta chains from one sample, sequenced in a study of blood T cell repertoires in COVID-19. Generated by immunoSEQ multiplex PCR, the TCRdb table keeps only in-frame clones and is missing some. This sample has around 75,000 clones, with approximately 85% found just once. The specimen was peripheral blood. These receptor sequences come from a woman aged 80 or over with active or convalescent COVID-19.

J is TRBJ2-7 and V is TRBV2; 8 bases align to TRBD2. V dropped 6 bases and J dropped 9; count of bases not matched to a gene: 19. This CDR3 has 16 residues. The germline gives CDR1 SNHLY, CDR2 FYNNEI. The CDR3 protein is CASRRPSGREGEGQYF. The CDR3 coding sequence is TGTGCCAGCAGGCGGCCCTCAGGCCGGGAGGGTGAGGGGCAGTACTTC.

This chain uses TRBV5-1 with TRBJ1-6; D gene uncertain. CDR3 length equals 16 residues. Trimming shortened V by 0 bases and J by 4 bases, and 11 bases separated the two germline ends. The germline gives CDR1 SGHRS, CDR2 YFSETQ. As DNA, the CDR3 is TGCGCCAGCAGCTTGGGCGGCAGCTCGTATAATTCACCCCTCCACTTT. Translation gives CASSLGGSSYNSPLHF. Combining the CDR3 with reference TRBV5-1 and TRBJ1-6 gives the whole variable domain KAGVTQTPRYLIKTRGQQVTLSCSPISGHRSVSWYQQTPGQGLQFLFEYFSETQRNKGNFPGRFSGRQFSNSRSEMNVSTLELGDSALYLCASSLGGSSYNSPLHFGNGTRLTVT.

The rearrangement links TRBV5-5 to TRBJ1-4; no clear D. CDR1 is SGHKS, CDR2 YYEKEE, per germline (reference sequence). This CDR3 has 14 amino acids. Trimming removed 1 base at V and 7 bases at J, with 11 bases between. The CDR3: CASSLRLLGEKLFF. Written as DNA, the CDR3 is TGTGCCAGCAGCTTGCGACTTCTGGGTGAAAAACTGTTTTTT. The full variable domain, completed using reference TRBV5-5 and TRBJ1-4, is DAGVTQSPTHLIKTRGQQVTLRCSPISGHKSVSWYQQVLGQGPQFIFQYYEKEERGRGNFPDRFSARQFPNYSSELNVNALLLGDSALYLCASSLRLLGEKLFFGSGTQLSVL.

This clone has more than one count but fewer than ten. The chain links TRBV3-1 (or the pseudogene TRBV3-2) to TRBJ2-5; 7 bases are shared with TRBD2. The V gene end was trimmed by 0 bases and the J gene end by 2 bases; junction bases not matched to a gene: 3. Germline-derived CDR1 and CDR2 are LGHDT and YNNKEL (reference sequence). This CDR3 comprises 15 residues. The CDR3 DNA reads as TGTGCCAGCAGCCAAGATGGGAGGGAGCAAGAGACCCAGTACTTC. Amino acid sequence: CASSQDGREQETQYF.

The J gene is TRBJ1-2, the V gene TRBV24-1, with D possibly being TRBD1 (6 bases). V was trimmed by 5 bases and J by 0 bases, leaving 21 bases between them. The CDR3 totals 18 residues. Looked up from germline, CDR1 is KGHDR and CDR2 is SFDVKD. Written as DNA, the CDR3 is TGTGCCACCAGTGGTCCGATCCGGGACACCGAAGCTAACTATGGCTACACCTTC. This translates into CATSGPIRDTEANYGYTF.

The V gene is TRBV6-5, the J gene TRBJ2-5; tentatively, D is TRBD2 (5 bases). Germline CDR1 reads MNHEY; CDR2 reads SVGAGI. The CDR3 consists of 13 residues. V was shortened by 6 bases and J by 7 bases, with 15 bases between the two germline ends. CDR3 sequence (DNA): TGTGCCAGCAGGAGAATTGAGGCGGGGACCCAGTACTTC. Protein product: CASRRIEAGTQYF.

This chain's CDR3 is CASSLALAAPVDTQYF. The CDR3, as DNA: TGTGCCAGCAGCTTAGCGCTAGCGGCCCCGGTGGATACGCAGTATTTT. The V call is TRBV7-9, the J call TRBJ2-3, with 7 bases that match TRBD2. The CDR3 runs 16 residues. Germline V lookup: CDR1 SEHNR, CDR2 FQNEAQ (reference sequence). With V trimmed by 0 bases and J by 6 bases, 9 bases remained unmatched.

This chain joins TRBV6-5 and TRBJ2-7; D is possibly TRBD1 (5 bases). Per the germline V gene, CDR1 is MNHEY and CDR2 is SVGAGI. There are 16 residues in the CDR3. The ends were cut back, 1 base at V and 4 bases at J, with 17 bases in the middle. CDR3: CASSYLAPRQTYEQYF. The CDR3 nucleotides read TGTGCCAGCAGTTACTTGGCCCCACGACAGACGTACGAGCAGTACTTC.

The chain has TRBV2 and TRBJ2-1; 8 nucleotides align to TRBD1. Germline CDR1 is SNHLY and CDR2 is FYNNEI. Trimming cost V 4 bases and J 3 bases; bases outside gene matches: 2. There are 14 residues in the CDR3. The CDR3: CASSVDRVYNEQFF. The DNA for the CDR3 is TGTGCCAGCAGTGTGGACAGGGTCTACAATGAGCAGTTCTTC. Combining the CDR3 with reference TRBV2 and TRBJ2-1 gives the whole variable domain EPEVTQTPSHQVTQMGQEVILRCVPISNHLYFYWYRQILGQKVEFLVSFYNNEISEKSEIFDDQFSVERPDGSNFTLKIRSTKLEDSAMYFCASSVDRVYNEQFFGPGTRLTVL.

The chain has TRBV5-5 and TRBJ2-7; D perhaps matches TRBD2 (5 bases). Trimming removed 3 bases from V and 2 bases from J, with 9 bases in between. Germline V CDR1 and CDR2: SGHKS, YYEKEE (reference sequence). The CDR3 loop spans 13 amino acids. CDR3 region: CASSWGVTYEQYF. CDR3 DNA sequence: TGTGCCAGCAGCTGGGGAGTGACCTACGAGCAGTACTTC.

The J gene is TRBJ1-5, the V gene TRBV30; 10 bases are shared with TRBD1. From germline, CDR1 is GTSNPN and CDR2 SVGIG (reference sequence). The CDR3 spans 16 residues. J lost 6 bases, V lost 3 bases, and 11 bases had no gene match. CDR3: CAWSVHSGTGVQPQHF. CDR3 coding DNA: TGTGCCTGGAGCGTACATTCCGGGACAGGGGTTCAGCCCCAGCATTTT.

The CDR3 reads CASSESGGPPNTEAFF. The DNA of the CDR3 is TGTGCCAGCAGTGAATCAGGGGGTCCTCCGAACACTGAAGCTTTCTTT. The chain carries TRBV25-1 and TRBJ1-1; 7 bases map to TRBD1. V lost 1 base, J lost 1 base, and 6 bases stayed unmatched. Looked up from germline, CDR1 is MGHDK and CDR2 is SYGVNS. The CDR3 covers 16 residues.

V is TRBV7-3 and J is TRBJ2-3, with TRBD2 matching 9 bases. The CDR3 has 17 amino acids. Germline trimming cut 1 base from V and 1 base from J; bases unmatched to any gene: 6. Germline lookup yields CDR1 SGHTA and CDR2 FQGTGA. The CDR3 DNA reads as TGTGCCAGCAGCTTAAGACTAGCGGCAAGGGGCACAGATACGCAGTATTTT. Translation: CASSLRLAARGTDTQYF.

This clone appeared a few times. V usage is TRBV18 and J usage is TRBJ2-2; D may be TRBD2 (5 bases). Trimming removed 2 bases at V and 0 bases at J, with 10 bases between. This CDR3 spans 16 amino acids. The V gene's germline CDR1 is KGHSH and CDR2 LQKENI. The CDR3 sequence is CASSPSGSANTGELFF. CDR3 DNA sequence: TGTGCCAGCTCACCATCGGGGTCCGCGAACACCGGGGAGCTGTTTTTT.

This clone showed up just a few times. In nucleotides, the CDR3 is TGTGCCAGCAGCCCAAATTCTCGGGGGACTGAAGCTTTCTTT. This encodes CASSPNSRGTEAFF. The chain has TRBV3-1 (or the pseudogene TRBV3-2) and TRBJ1-1; possibly TRBD1 for D (5 bases). The germline gives CDR1 LGHDT, CDR2 YNNKEL (reference sequence). Trimming took 4 bases from V and 5 from J, leaving 14 bases between them. The CDR3 is 14 residues long.